One sample yielded the 26 T cell receptor beta chains listed below, sequenced in a study of cytomegalovirus exposure and HLA in healthy donors. The PCR employed 60 Vbeta primers together with 13 Jbeta primers. The table came from immunoSEQ multiplex PCR; TCRdb's copy has only in-frame clones and leaves some out. The sample has fewer than 100,000 clones, about three quarters seen once. Sequencing was performed on PBMCs. The receptors derive from a female donor in good health and CMV-seronegative.

The genes are TRBV5-1 and TRBJ2-1, with a tentative D call TRBD1 (5 bases). Trimming took off 4 bases at V and 0 bases at J, with 17 bases between the two ends. Germline CDR1 reads SGHRS; CDR2 reads YFSETQ. The CDR3 extends over 17 amino acids. CDR3 protein: CASSKTWTPSSYNEQFF. The DNA for the CDR3 is TGCGCCAGCAGCAAAACCTGGACACCAAGCTCCTACAATGAGCAGTTCTTC.

This sequence joins TRBV18 and TRBJ1-6; D might be TRBD1 (5 bases). Deletions cut 3 bases from V and 5 bases from J, with 8 bases between. Germline V gene sequence: CDR1 KGHSH, CDR2 LQKENI. This CDR3 has 14 amino acids. In DNA form, the CDR3 reads TGTGCCAGCTCACCGGGGCAGAATAATTCACCCCTCCACTTT. The encoded protein is CASSPGQNNSPLHF.

The rearrangement uses TRBV9 and TRBJ2-3; 9 bases map to TRBD2. Trimming cost V 3 bases and J 3 bases; bases outside gene matches: 8. Germline V lookup: CDR1 SGDLS, CDR2 YYNGEE. CDR3 length equals 16 residues. CDR3 in DNA: TGTGCCAGCAGCGACGACGGACTAGCGTCAACAGATACGCAGTATTTT. Translating gives CASSDDGLASTDTQYF. The complete variable domain, with remaining parts taken from reference TRBV9 and TRBJ2-3, reads DSGVTQTPKHLITATGQRVTLRCSPRSGDLSVYWYQQSLDQGLQFLIQYYNGEERAKGNILERFSAQQFPDLHSELNLSSLELGDSALYFCASSDDGLASTDTQYFGPGTRLTVL.

This sequence joins TRBV29-1 and TRBJ2-3; the match to TRBD2 covers 9 bases. This CDR3 has 13 amino acids. After removal of 3 bases from V and 4 bases from J, the junction contained 2 bases not matched to a gene. The V gene's germline CDR1 is SQVTM and CDR2 ANQGSEA. CDR3 residues: CSVDVAGADTQYF. The DNA of the CDR3 is TGCAGCGTTGACGTAGCGGGGGCAGATACGCAGTATTTT.

The gene calls are TRBV4-1 and TRBJ1-2, with no clear D. Deletions cut 0 bases from V and 1 base from J, with 9 bases between. Germline V gene lookup returns CDR1 MGHRA and CDR2 YSYEKL. CDR3 length equals 15 residues. The CDR3 DNA follows: TGCGCCAGCAGCCAAGATGCACACGATAACTATGGCTACACCTTC. This sequence encodes CASSQDAHDNYGYTF.

The V gene is TRBV6-5, the J gene TRBJ2-3, with 9 bases fitting TRBD2. Trimming at V came to 8 bases and at J to 1 base, leaving 7 bases not matched to a gene. The CDR3 runs to 15 residues. Germline V lookup: CDR1 MNHEY, CDR2 SVGAGI. The CDR3, as DNA: TGTGCCAGCGCTTGGGGCGGGGGGGGCACAGATACGCAGTATTTT. This codes for CASAWGGGGTDTQYF.

V gene TRBV14 combines with J gene TRBJ1-1, with D tentatively TRBD1 (5 bases). Germline loops: CDR1 SGHDN, CDR2 FVKESK. V was clipped by 3 bases and J by 3 bases, with 14 bases between them. The length of the CDR3 is 15 residues. The CDR3, as DNA: TGTGCCAGCAGCCACCCAACAGGTTTAGACACTGAAGCTTTCTTT. This translates into CASSHPTGLDTEAFF.

This chain links TRBV29-1 with TRBJ1-4; D gene uncertain. The CDR3 extends over 11 amino acids. From germline, CDR1 is SQVTM and CDR2 ANQGSEA. V lost 5 bases to trimming and J lost 8 bases, with 9 bases between them. Written as DNA, the CDR3 is TGCAGCGTTAGGCGAGGAGAAAAACTGTTTTTT. Protein: CSVRRGEKLFF.

This rearrangement joins TRBV6-4 to TRBJ2-1, with a weak D call TRBD2 (6 bases). Germline V lookup: CDR1 MRHNA, CDR2 SNTAGT. V lost 3 bases and J lost 9, with 15 bases in between. The CDR3 loop spans 14 amino acids. CDR3 sequence (DNA): TGTGCCAGCAGTGAAAGTAGCGGTTATCTTGAGCAGTTCTTC. Its protein product is CASSESSGYLEQFF.

Regarding this clone: One junction end disagrees with the germline gene, perhaps due to a read error. The chain recombines TRBV7-2 with TRBJ2-5; the D gene is possibly TRBD1 (6 bases). The CDR3 has 16 residues. Germline V gene lookup returns CDR1 SGHTA and CDR2 FQGNSA. CDR3 in DNA: TGTGCCAGCAGCCTAGCCGGCGGACAGTTCCAAGAGACCCAGTACTTC. Translating gives CASSLAGGQFQETQYF.

This clone was counted once. V gene TRBV7-2 combines with J gene TRBJ1-6; unclear D gene. Deletions cut 5 bases from V and 10 bases from J, with 18 bases between. From germline, CDR1 is SGHTA and CDR2 FQGNSA. The CDR3 covers 15 residues. The CDR3 reads CASSPGADGRSPLHF. In nucleotides, the CDR3 is TGTGCCAGCAGCCCGGGAGCTGACGGGAGGTCACCCCTCCACTTT.

This rearrangement joins TRBV19 to TRBJ2-5; a weak D match, TRBD1 (6 bases). From germline, CDR1 is LNHDA and CDR2 SQIVND (reference sequence). V lost 4 bases to trimming and J lost 2 bases, with 14 bases between them. CDR3 size: 15 residues. The CDR3 nucleotides read TGTGCCAGTAGTACCTCCGGGACATCTCAAGAGACCCAGTACTTC. Translated, it gives CASSTSGTSQETQYF.

The chain combines TRBV5-5 with TRBJ1-1; 7 bases are shared with TRBD1. Trimming took 1 base from V and 3 from J; bases not matched to a gene: 9. The CDR3 is 16 residues long. Germline V gives CDR1 SGHKS, CDR2 YYEKEE (reference sequence). The CDR3 sequence is CASSLPWTGRDTEAFF. The CDR3 nucleotides read TGTGCCAGCAGCTTGCCTTGGACAGGTAGGGACACTGAAGCTTTCTTT.

This clone was seen just once. The rearrangement links TRBV30 to TRBJ2-5; 7 nucleotides agree with TRBD1. CDR1 is GTSNPN, CDR2 SVGIG, per germline (reference sequence). After removal of 0 bases from V and 3 bases from J, the junction contained 7 bases not matched to a gene. The CDR3 is 15 amino acids. The CDR3 loop is CAWSVWGTDEETQYF. The CDR3 coding sequence is TGTGCCTGGAGTGTATGGGGGACAGACGAAGAGACCCAGTACTTC.

V and J are TRBV14 and TRBJ2-7; D is possibly TRBD2 (6 bases). From germline, CDR1 is SGHDN and CDR2 FVKESK. This CDR3 comprises 16 residues. The V end was cut by 5 bases, the J end by 2 bases, with 19 bases between. CDR3 loop: CASSGGEETYAYEQYF. The CDR3 coding sequence is TGTGCCAGCAGCGGAGGGGAGGAGACTTATGCCTACGAGCAGTACTTC.

The chain has TRBV2 and TRBJ2-7; TRBD1 matches 10 bases. J lost 3 bases, V lost 8 bases, and 7 bases had no gene match. Germline values: CDR1 SNHLY, CDR2 FYNNEI. The CDR3 totals 14 residues. This CDR3 reads CASLQTGGSYEQYF. DNA of the CDR3: TGTGCCAGCCTTCAGACAGGGGGCAGCTACGAGCAGTACTTC. The full variable domain, with the rest looked up from reference TRBV2 and TRBJ2-7, is EPEVTQTPSHQVTQMGQEVILRCVPISNHLYFYWYRQILGQKVEFLVSFYNNEISEKSEIFDDQFSVERPDGSNFTLKIRSTKLEDSAMYFCASLQTGGSYEQYFGPGTRLTVT.

This chain links TRBV28 with TRBJ1-4; D may be TRBD1 (5 bases). Trimming shortened V by 5 bases and J by 8 bases, and 18 bases separated the two germline ends. CDR3 length equals 15 residues. CDR1 and CDR2 (germline): MDHEN, SYDVKM. CDR3: CASSPGWQGSEKLFF. The CDR3 DNA sequence: TGTGCCAGCAGTCCCGGTTGGCAGGGTAGCGAAAAACTGTTTTTT.

V and J are TRBV18 and TRBJ1-1; 7 bases line up with TRBD1. V was pared by 5 bases and J by 6 bases, with 12 bases of the junction left unmatched. This CDR3 has 15 residues. Germline V gene data show CDR1 as KGHSH and CDR2 as LQKENI. The CDR3: CASSGQDTGTAEAFF. DNA for the CDR3: TGTGCCAGCTCAGGACAGGACACGGGAACGGCTGAAGCTTTCTTT.

This clone was seen more than once but under ten times. J is TRBJ2-5 and V is TRBV6-1; the D is unclear. There are 15 residues in the CDR3. Germline CDR1 is MNHNS and CDR2 is SASEGT. Trimming took off 2 bases at V and 0 bases at J, with 10 bases between the two ends. The CDR3: CASSEFGSHQETQYF. Written as DNA, the CDR3 is TGTGCCAGCAGTGAATTCGGGTCACACCAAGAGACCCAGTACTTC.

This clone came up a few times. The CDR3 protein is CASRGTSGKGEQYF. Here the CDR3 DNA reads TGTGCCAGCAGGGGGACTAGCGGGAAGGGCGAGCAGTACTTC. The gene calls are TRBV2 and TRBJ2-7; 13 bases align to TRBD2. The CDR3 sequence is 14 residues long. Germline V gene sequence: CDR1 SNHLY, CDR2 FYNNEI. J was trimmed by 6 bases and V by 6 bases; bases with no gene match: 5.

There are a few counts of this clone. The chain joins TRBV11-2 to TRBJ1-2, with a possible D match to TRBD1 (6 bases). V was pared by 2 bases and J by 7 bases, with 14 bases between. The CDR3 length is 14 residues. Germline lookup yields CDR1 SGHAT and CDR2 FQNNGV. CDR3 nucleotides: TGTGCCAGCAGCTTAATCGGACAGTTCGGTGGCTACACCTTC. This gives the protein CASSLIGQFGGYTF.

The V call is TRBV4-3, the J call TRBJ2-1; weak D call: TRBD1 (6 bases). The CDR3 loop spans 14 amino acids. Germline V CDR1 and CDR2: LGHNA, YSLEER. Deletions cut 1 base from V and 9 bases from J, with 13 bases between. The CDR3 region is CASSQAQGLFEQFF. The CDR3 DNA sequence: TGCGCCAGCAGCCAAGCACAGGGCCTCTTTGAGCAGTTCTTC.

V is TRBV2 and J is TRBJ1-1, with 8 bases that match TRBD1. The CDR3 sequence is 12 residues long. With 2 bases clipped from V and 9 bases from J, the junction kept 2 bases outside the gene matches. Germline V gene lookup returns CDR1 SNHLY and CDR2 FYNNEI. CDR3 in DNA: TGTGCCAGCAGTGAAAGACAGGGGCAAGCTTTCTTT. The encoded protein is CASSERQGQAFF.

This clone was seen a single time. The chain joins TRBV6-1 to TRBJ1-1, with D maybe TRBD1 (5 bases). The CDR3 runs to 17 residues. V lost 1 base and J 5 bases, leaving 20 bases between the germline ends. The germline V gene has CDR1 MNHNS and CDR2 SASEGT. Here the CDR3 reads CASSEGWAGWGGTEAFF. In DNA, the CDR3 is TGTGCCAGCAGTGAAGGTTGGGCGGGATGGGGGGGTACTGAAGCTTTCTTT.

The J gene is TRBJ2-3, the V gene TRBV7-9; 8 nucleotides match TRBD2. V lost 2 bases to trimming and J lost 5 bases; unmatched junction nucleotides: 6. The CDR3 is made up of 15 amino acids. Germline lookup yields CDR1 SEHNR and CDR2 FQNEAQ (reference sequence). The CDR3 nucleotides are TGTGCCAGCAGCTTATGGCGGGGGGAGCAAGATACGCAGTATTTT. Translated: CASSLWRGEQDTQYF.

A single count supports this clone. DNA for the CDR3: TGTGCCAGCAGCCAAGGGGGCCCAGGAAGAGGCTACACCTTC. Translation gives CASSQGGPGRGYTF. The V and J genes are TRBV4-2 and TRBJ1-2; D might be TRBD1 (5 bases). Germline CDR1 is LGHNA and CDR2 is YNFKEQ. This CDR3 spans 14 amino acids. V was pared by 1 base and J by 8 bases, with 14 bases between.